These 4 T cell receptor beta chains were sequenced from one sample in a study of blood T cell repertoires in COVID-19. Produced via immunoSEQ multiplex PCR; TCRdb's table is partial and in-frame only. The sample carries over 150,000 clones, over 80% recorded once. The sequenced material came from peripheral blood. Source of these receptors: a woman aged 55-69 years who had recovered from COVID-19.

The rearrangement uses TRBV6-2 or TRBV6-3 and TRBJ1-5; D is unclear. In germline, CDR1 is MNHEY, CDR2 SVGEGT. This CDR3 has 14 amino acids. The germline V and J ends were trimmed by 5 bases and 15 bases, with 23 bases remaining between them. The CDR3 protein is CASSRPEATPLLHF. DNA for the CDR3: TGTGCCAGCAGTAGACCTGAGGCTACCCCACTTTTGCATTTT.

The V gene is TRBV28, the J gene TRBJ1-6; D possibly corresponds to TRBD1 (6 bases). V was trimmed by 5 bases and J by 3 bases, leaving 11 bases between them. The CDR3 consists of 15 residues. CDR1 is MDHEN, CDR2 SYDVKM, per germline. The CDR3 region is CASSPPGHYNSPLHF. CDR3 nucleotides: TGTGCCAGCAGTCCCCCGGGACACTATAATTCACCCCTCCACTTT.

This chain links TRBV28 with TRBJ2-3, with a tentative D call TRBD2 (6 bases). This CDR3 comprises 15 residues. Germline V gene lookup returns CDR1 MDHEN and CDR2 SYDVKM. The V gene lost 2 bases and the J gene lost 4 bases, with 13 bases spanning the gap. This CDR3 reads CASSLVGGGADTQYF. The CDR3 DNA sequence: TGTGCCAGCAGTTTAGTGGGGGGAGGCGCAGATACGCAGTATTTT.

For this clone: One end of the junction is discordant with germline, which a read error may explain. This sequence joins TRBV10-1 and TRBJ2-6; D ambiguous. The germline CDR1 and CDR2 sequences are WNHNN and SYGVQD (reference sequence). The CDR3 is made up of 10 amino acids. CDR3: CTPGANVLTF. CDR3 coding DNA: TGCACCCCTGGCGCCAACGTCCTGACTTTC.